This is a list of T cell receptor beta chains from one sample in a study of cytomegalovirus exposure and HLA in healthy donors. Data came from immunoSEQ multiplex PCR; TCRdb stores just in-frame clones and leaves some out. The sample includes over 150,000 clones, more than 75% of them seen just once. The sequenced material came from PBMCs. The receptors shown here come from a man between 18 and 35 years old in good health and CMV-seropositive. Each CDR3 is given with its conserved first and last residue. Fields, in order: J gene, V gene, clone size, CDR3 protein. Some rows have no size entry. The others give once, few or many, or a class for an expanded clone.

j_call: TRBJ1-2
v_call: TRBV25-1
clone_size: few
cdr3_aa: CASSTRTGNYGYTF

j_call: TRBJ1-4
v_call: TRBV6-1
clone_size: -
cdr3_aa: CASRGVGGGSEKLFF

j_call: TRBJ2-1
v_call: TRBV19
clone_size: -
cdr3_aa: CASSTRLGGLAESDNEQFF

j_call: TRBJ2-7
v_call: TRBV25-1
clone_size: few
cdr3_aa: CASSGLAGGQTYEQYF

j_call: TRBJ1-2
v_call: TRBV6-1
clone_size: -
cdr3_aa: CASSERVGYGYTF

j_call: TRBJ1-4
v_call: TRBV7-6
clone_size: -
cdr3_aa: CASSPVRVESEKLFF

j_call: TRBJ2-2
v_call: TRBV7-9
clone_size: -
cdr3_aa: CASSQGAGELFF

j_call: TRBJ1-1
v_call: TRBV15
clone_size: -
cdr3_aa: CATSRTGGFEAFF

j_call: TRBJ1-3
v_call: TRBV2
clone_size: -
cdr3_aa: CASKRGRDSGNTIYF

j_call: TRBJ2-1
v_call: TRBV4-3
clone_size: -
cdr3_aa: CASSQDANPSYNEQFF

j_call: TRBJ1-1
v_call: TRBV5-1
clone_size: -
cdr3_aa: CASSHARGNTEAFF

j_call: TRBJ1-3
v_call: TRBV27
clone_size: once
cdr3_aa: CASILGGTSGNTIYF

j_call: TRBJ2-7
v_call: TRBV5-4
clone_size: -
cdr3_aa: CASSSLDRVSYEQYF

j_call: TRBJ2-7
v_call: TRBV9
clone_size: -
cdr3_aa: CASSVRQDSYEQYF

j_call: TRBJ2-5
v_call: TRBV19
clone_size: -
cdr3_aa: CASSPRLNRGETQYF

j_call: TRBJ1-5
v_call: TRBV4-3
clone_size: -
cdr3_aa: CASSQDVRTGNQPQHF

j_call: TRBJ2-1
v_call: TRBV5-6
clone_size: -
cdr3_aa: CASRLGQGVF

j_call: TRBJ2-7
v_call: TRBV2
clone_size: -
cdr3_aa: CASRRDRTYEQYF

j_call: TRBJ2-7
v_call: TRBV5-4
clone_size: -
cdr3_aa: CASSLSGGGSYEQYF

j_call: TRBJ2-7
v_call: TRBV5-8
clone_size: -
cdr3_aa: CASSLMKSSYEQYF

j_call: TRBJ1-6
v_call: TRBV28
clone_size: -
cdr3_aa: CASSLDRDTYNSPLHF

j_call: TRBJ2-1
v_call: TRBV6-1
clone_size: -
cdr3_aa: CASSEAGGSSYNEQFF

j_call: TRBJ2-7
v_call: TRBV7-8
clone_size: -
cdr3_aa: CASSFNQALYEQYF

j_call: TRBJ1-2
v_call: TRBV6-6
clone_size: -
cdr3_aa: CASSATEYGYTF

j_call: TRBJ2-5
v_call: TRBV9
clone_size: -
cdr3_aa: CASSVWGGPQETQYF

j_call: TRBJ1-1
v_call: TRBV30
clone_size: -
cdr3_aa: CAWRLTGPSGEAFF

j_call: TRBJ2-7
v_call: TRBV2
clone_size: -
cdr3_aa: CASRTGQGSYEQYF

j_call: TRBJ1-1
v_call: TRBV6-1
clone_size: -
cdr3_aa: CASSTRQLENTEAFF